Shown below are 22 T cell receptor beta chains from a single sample sequenced in a study of blood T cells in healthy people across ages. Through a sample-barcoded 5' primer and a J-beta primer mix, a second PCR was run for about 6 to 11 cycles. TCRdb passed the 5' RACE reads through MiXCR, listing each CDR3 protein once. The sample yields 700,000 or so distinct CDR3 sequences, less than 45% seen once. The sequenced sample was blood. These receptors were taken from a man at least 80 years old in good health.

In this sample, this clonotype turned up many times. The chain couples TRBV7-2 to TRBJ2-7; D uncertain. CDR1 and CDR2 from the germline V gene are SGHTA and FQGNSA. The V gene lost 0 bases and the J gene lost 9 bases, with 21 bases spanning the gap. This CDR3 has 16 residues. The CDR3 DNA follows: TGTGCCAGCAGCTTAGCGCCGAGCCACGGCCCTCTAGGGCAGTACTTC. It yields the protein CASSLAPSHGPLGQYF. Filled out from reference TRBV7-2 and TRBJ2-7, the complete variable domain reads GAGVSQSPSNKVTEKGKDVELRCDPISGHTALYWYRQSLGQGLEFLIYFQGNSAPDKSGLPSDRFSAERTGGSVSTLTIQRTQQEDSAVYLCASSLAPSHGPLGQYFGPGTRLTVT.

In the case of this clonotype: A much larger clone is a single base away; this may be a read error. This sequence joins TRBV7-2 and TRBJ2-3, with a possible D match to TRBD2 (6 bases). The CDR3 totals 17 residues. Trimming stripped 8 bases from V and 4 bases from J, with 25 bases between. CDR1 and CDR2 (germline): SGHTA, FQGNSA. The CDR3 coding sequence is TGTGCCAGCCAGAGCCCGGGACTGGTACAAGTGGCAGATACGCAGTATTTT. Its protein is CASQSPGLVQVADTQYF.

This clonotype was recorded only once. In DNA, the CDR3 is TGTGCCAGCAGCCGACTAGGACAGGCTGGGGAGCAGTACTTC. Protein sequence: CASSRLGQAGEQYF. V gene TRBV6-5 combines with J gene TRBJ2-5; maybe TRBD1 (7 bases). CDR3 length: 14 residues. CDR1 MNHEY and CDR2 SVGAGI come from the germline V gene. Trimming took off 6 bases at V and 11 bases at J, with 22 bases between the two ends.

This clonotype was found many times. The J gene is TRBJ2-5, the V gene TRBV4-1; 9 nucleotides match TRBD1. V dropped 4 bases and J dropped 3; count of bases not matched to a gene: 12. In germline, CDR1 is MGHRA, CDR2 YSYEKL. CDR3 size: 17 residues. The CDR3 sequence: CASSRTGTGLIEETQYF. The CDR3 region has the DNA TGCGCCAGCAGCCGCACCGGGACAGGGCTTATCGAAGAGACCCAGTACTTC.

The V gene is TRBV6-5, the J gene TRBJ2-7; D may be TRBD1 or TRBD2 (5 bases each). Trimming pared 3 bases from V and 0 bases from J, leaving 21 bases between. This CDR3 spans 18 amino acids. CDR1 MNHEY and CDR2 SVGAGI come from the germline V gene. The CDR3 region has the DNA TGTGCCAGCAGTTATGGGACGCAGCGTGATCAGAGCTCCTACGAGCAGTACTTC. Protein product: CASSYGTQRDQSSYEQYF.

In this sample, this clonotype turned up many times. V and J are TRBV6-2 or TRBV6-3 and TRBJ2-3; TRBD2 matches 14 bases. The CDR3 is 15 amino acids. Germline V CDR1 and CDR2: MNHEY, SVGEGT. The V segment lost 7 bases and the J segment 8 bases; nucleotides outside the gene matches: 8. This chain's CDR3 is CASTPGLAGASTQYF. The CDR3 DNA reads TGTGCCAGCACCCCGGGACTAGCGGGAGCTAGTACGCAGTATTTT.

The V gene is TRBV9, the J gene TRBJ1-6; D remains ambiguous. The ends were cut back, 4 bases at V and 13 bases at J, with 27 bases in the middle. Germline loops: CDR1 SGDLS, CDR2 YYNGEE. This CDR3 has 17 amino acids. The DNA for the CDR3 is TGTGCCAGCAGCCCAGTGGAGGGATTAGGGCCCTTTCGGCCCCTCCACTTT. It codes for CASSPVEGLGPFRPLHF.

The genes are TRBV7-2 and TRBJ2-7, with 9 bases lining up with TRBD1. V shed 6 bases and J 2 bases; nucleotides not matched to a gene: 11. There are 16 residues in the CDR3. CDR1 and CDR2 (germline): SGHTA, FQGNSA. CDR3 bases: TGTGCCAGCAGTTCGGACAGGGGCCTAACCACCTACGAGCAGTACTTC. This codes for CASSSDRGLTTYEQYF.

The chain is built from TRBV25-1 and TRBJ1-1; maybe TRBD1 (6 bases). CDR1 MGHDK and CDR2 SYGVNS come from the germline V gene. The CDR3 runs to 12 residues. The V gene lost 9 bases and the J gene lost 10 bases, with 18 bases spanning the gap. CDR3 residues: CASTSGGVVAFF. Here the CDR3 DNA reads TGTGCCAGTACCAGTGGGGGCGTGGTAGCTTTCTTT.

The table lists this clonotype with a few counts. V gene TRBV7-9 combines with J gene TRBJ2-3; D is ambiguous. Looked up from germline, CDR1 is SEHNR and CDR2 is FQNEAQ (reference sequence). The CDR3 length is 13 residues. Trimming pared 5 bases from V and 5 bases from J, leaving 11 bases between. Here the CDR3 reads CASSTSREDTQYF. Here the CDR3 DNA reads TGTGCCAGCAGCACGAGTAGAGAAGATACGCAGTATTTT.

This rearrangement joins TRBV12-3 or TRBV12-4 to TRBJ2-3; D is ambiguous. V shed 7 bases and J shed 4 bases, with 15 bases lying between them. The CDR3 loop spans 14 amino acids. The CDR3 sequence is CASTVTTSADTQYF. CDR3 sequence (DNA): TGTGCCAGCACCGTTACAACAAGCGCAGATACGCAGTATTTT.

The J gene is TRBJ2-5, the V gene TRBV6-2 or TRBV6-3, with a weak D call TRBD1 (5 bases). V dropped 6 bases and J dropped 13 bases, with 12 bases sitting between them. The CDR3 has 10 residues. Germline V gene data show CDR1 as MNHEY and CDR2 as SVGEGT. The CDR3 sequence: CASRPARGYF. The CDR3 nucleotides read TGTGCCAGCAGACCGGCAAGGGGGTACTTC.

This clonotype was recorded a few times. The rearrangement links TRBV7-9 to TRBJ2-1; 9 nucleotides line up with TRBD2. The CDR3 is made up of 15 amino acids. Germline V CDR1 and CDR2: SEHNR, FQNEAQ (reference sequence). V gave up 1 base and J gave up 6 bases; unmatched junction bases: 4. This chain's CDR3 is CASSLGGTSLNEQFF. The CDR3, as DNA: TGTGCCAGCAGCTTAGGTGGGACTAGCCTCAATGAGCAGTTCTTC.

This chain joins TRBV7-2 and TRBJ2-3, with a weak D call TRBD2 (5 bases). V lost 4 bases and J lost 6, with 17 bases in between. CDR1 SGHTA and CDR2 FQGNSA come from the germline V gene. This CDR3 region has 15 residues. This CDR3 is CASSSQRVVGDTQYF. As DNA, the CDR3 is TGTGCCAGCAGCTCCCAGAGGGTAGTCGGGGATACGCAGTATTTT. The full variable domain, with the rest looked up from reference TRBV7-2 and TRBJ2-3, is GAGVSQSPSNKVTEKGKDVELRCDPISGHTALYWYRQSLGQGLEFLIYFQGNSAPDKSGLPSDRFSAERTGGSVSTLTIQRTQQEDSAVYLCASSSQRVVGDTQYFGPGTRLTVL.

The J gene is TRBJ2-3, the V gene TRBV7-2; 7 bases align to TRBD2. Losses at the gene ends were 4 bases for V and 2 bases for J; bases not matched to a gene: 12. CDR1 and CDR2 (germline): SGHTA, FQGNSA. The CDR3 totals 17 residues. The CDR3 bases are TGTGCCAGCAGCTCACCGAAAAGCGGGGCATACACAGATACGCAGTATTTT. Its translation is CASSSPKSGAYTDTQYF.

Only a few counts were recorded for this clonotype. The rearrangement links TRBV5-1 to TRBJ2-5, with D perhaps matching TRBD2 (7 bases). The CDR3 sequence is 17 residues long. Trimming cost V 0 bases and J 3 bases, with 18 bases left between them. Germline CDR1 is SGHRS and CDR2 is YFSETQ. CDR3 nucleotide sequence: TGCGCCAGCAGCTTGGCTCCCCGCGCGGGGGCAGAAGAGACCCAGTACTTC. Its translation: CASSLAPRAGAEETQYF.

The sample holds many counts of this clonotype. The rearrangement uses TRBV12-3 or TRBV12-4 and TRBJ2-6; no clear D. With 7 bases removed from V and 1 base from J, the gap between germline ends came to 17 bases. The CDR3 runs 17 residues. CDR3: CASTSELLLSGANVLTF. The DNA for the CDR3 is TGTGCCAGCACTTCTGAGCTCCTACTATCTGGGGCCAACGTCCTGACTTTC.

In regard to this clonotype: Mismatch with germline at one junction end may stem from a read error. The rearrangement links TRBV5-1 to TRBJ2-5; D uncertain. The CDR3 contains 14 residues. Germline CDR1 reads SGHRS; CDR2 reads YFSETQ. The CDR3 sequence is CASSLGLALEAQYF. The CDR3, as DNA: TGCGCCAGCAGCTTGGGGTTAGCCTTAGAGGCCCAGTACTTC. Complete variable domain (other parts from reference TRBV5-1 and TRBJ2-5): KAGVTQTPRYLIKTRGQQVTLSCSPISGHRSVSWYQQTPGQGLQFLFEYFSETQRNKGNFPGRFSGRQFSNSRSEMNVSTLELGDSALYLCASSLGLALEAQYFGPGTRLLVL.

Only one count was recorded for this clonotype. The chain uses TRBV4-3 and TRBJ1-1, with TRBD1 matching over 8 bases. The V segment lost 0 bases and the J segment 11 bases; nucleotides outside the gene matches: 8. The CDR3 is made up of 14 amino acids. CDR1 and CDR2 (germline): LGHNA, YSLEER. The CDR3 coding sequence is TGCGCCAGCAGCCAAGACCGGACAGGGTCCGGCGCTTTCTTT. This sequence encodes CASSQDRTGSGAFF.

This clonotype was detected only a few times. The chain links TRBV20-1 to TRBJ2-1; perhaps D is TRBD1 or TRBD2 (5 bases each). Germline lookup yields CDR1 DFQATT and CDR2 SNEGSKA (reference sequence). The CDR3 extends over 13 amino acids. V was cut by 3 bases and J by 4 bases, with 10 bases left in between. The CDR3 DNA is TGCAGTGCTAGGGGGGAGAGGTACAATGAGCAGTTCTTC. Protein sequence: CSARGERYNEQFF.

The chain recombines TRBV4-3 with TRBJ2-2; maybe TRBD2 (5 bases). The CDR3 extends over 13 amino acids. CDR1 is LGHNA, CDR2 YSLEER, per germline. V was cut by 3 bases and J by 9 bases, with 11 bases left in between. CDR3 in amino acids: CASSQEGSRELFF. The CDR3 DNA sequence: TGCGCCAGCAGCCAGGAAGGGAGCCGGGAGCTGTTTTTT.

The chain carries TRBV30 and TRBJ2-1; D remains unclear. The V and J ends lost 0 bases and 1 base respectively, with 10 bases between them. Per the germline V gene, CDR1 is GTSNPN and CDR2 is SVGIG (reference sequence). The CDR3 sequence is 15 residues long. The CDR3 nucleotides read TGTGCCTGGAGTGTCAAAGGGCCTTCCTACAATGAGCAGTTCTTC. Protein: CAWSVKGPSYNEQFF.